These T cell receptor beta chains were read from a single sample in a study of T cell changes during pregnancy in multiple sclerosis. Sequencing used immunoSEQ multiplex PCR; TCRdb keeps in-frame clones, though not all of them. The sample holds nearly 80,000 clones, around 90% seen once. This specimen consisted of CD4+ T cells from peripheral blood mononuclear cells, obtained before pregnancy. These receptors were collected from a female donor with multiple sclerosis, enrolled in a pregnancy study. Both conserved end residues are part of each CDR3. The order of the fields is clone size, D gene, J gene, V gene, CDR3 DNA, CDR3 protein. A D gene is named only where the DNA matches it firmly. Clone size is shown for a subset of rows, as once, few, many or a class of expanded clone.

clone_size: -
d_call: -
j_call: TRBJ2-3
v_call: TRBV5-4
cdr3_nt: TGTGCCAGCAGCCCCCTGGGGGGGCCATTTACAGATACGCAGTATTTT
cdr3_aa: CASSPLGGPFTDTQYF

clone_size: -
d_call: -
j_call: TRBJ2-1
v_call: TRBV12-1
cdr3_nt: TGTGCCAGCAGCTTCAAGGGGACAAATGAGCAGTTCTTC
cdr3_aa: CASSFKGTNEQFF

clone_size: -
d_call: -
j_call: TRBJ1-2
v_call: TRBV15
cdr3_nt: TGTGCCACCAGCAGAGAACAGAACTATGGCTACACCTTC
cdr3_aa: CATSREQNYGYTF

clone_size: -
d_call: -
j_call: TRBJ2-1
v_call: TRBV7-2
cdr3_nt: TGTGCCAGCAGCTTAGCGCGGATGCCCTCTAATGAGCAGTTCTTC
cdr3_aa: CASSLARMPSNEQFF

clone_size: few
d_call: -
j_call: TRBJ2-5
v_call: TRBV10-3
cdr3_nt: TGTGCCATCAGTGAGGGACAGTCGACCGTTGAGCCCCAGTACTTC
cdr3_aa: CAISEGQSTVEPQYF

clone_size: once
d_call: -
j_call: TRBJ1-2
v_call: TRBV5-4
cdr3_nt: TGTGCCAGCAGCTTGGCTGTGGGCACGAGGGGGTTCTTTGGCTACACCTTC
cdr3_aa: CASSLAVGTRGFFGYTF

clone_size: -
d_call: -
j_call: TRBJ1-5
v_call: TRBV30
cdr3_nt: TGTGCCTGGAGTGCCACACTAAGTACAGGGCAGCCCCAGCATTTT
cdr3_aa: CAWSATLSTGQPQHF

clone_size: -
d_call: -
j_call: TRBJ2-6
v_call: TRBV15
cdr3_nt: TGTGCCACCGGTGGAACCCAGGGTGCTGGGGCCAACGTCCTGACTTTC
cdr3_aa: CATGGTQGAGANVLTF

clone_size: -
d_call: TRBD1
j_call: TRBJ2-3
v_call: TRBV19
cdr3_nt: TGTGCCAGTGCCCTACAGGGGGCGATCACAGATACGCAGTATTTT
cdr3_aa: CASALQGAITDTQYF

clone_size: -
d_call: TRBD1
j_call: TRBJ1-1
v_call: TRBV5-8
cdr3_nt: TGTGCCAGCAGCTCGACAGGGGCAAACACTGAAGCTTTCTTT
cdr3_aa: CASSSTGANTEAFF

clone_size: -
d_call: -
j_call: TRBJ1-1
v_call: TRBV7-9
cdr3_nt: TGTGCCAGCAGTTTAGAGGGGATGAAGGGCACTGAAGCTTTCTTT
cdr3_aa: CASSLEGMKGTEAFF

clone_size: -
d_call: TRBD2
j_call: TRBJ2-5
v_call: TRBV7-9
cdr3_nt: TGTGCCAGCAGCTTACGTCGCGGGGGGGCGGAGACCCAGTACTTC
cdr3_aa: CASSLRRGGAETQYF

clone_size: -
d_call: TRBD1
j_call: TRBJ1-1
v_call: TRBV6-1
cdr3_nt: TGTGCCAGCCACATTACAGGGGTGAACACTGAAGCTTTCTTT
cdr3_aa: CASHITGVNTEAFF

clone_size: -
d_call: TRBD1
j_call: TRBJ2-1
v_call: TRBV10-1
cdr3_nt: TGCGCCAGCAGTGAGGGTCCTGAGACAGGGAGAGGTAATGAGCAGTTCTTC
cdr3_aa: CASSEGPETGRGNEQFF

clone_size: -
d_call: -
j_call: TRBJ1-5
v_call: TRBV19
cdr3_nt: TGTGCCAGTAGTACTCCCAAAAAAAGGGGGGGGCACGGCAATCAGCCCCAGCATTTT
cdr3_aa: CASSTPKKRGGHGNQPQHF

clone_size: -
d_call: TRBD1
j_call: TRBJ1-5
v_call: TRBV15
cdr3_nt: TGTGCCACCAGCGGTCGGGACAGGGGACAATATAGCAATCAGCCCCAGCATTTT
cdr3_aa: CATSGRDRGQYSNQPQHF

clone_size: -
d_call: TRBD2
j_call: TRBJ2-1
v_call: TRBV2
cdr3_nt: TGTGCCAGCTGTGGAGGACTAGACAACACAAATGAGCAGTTCTTC
cdr3_aa: CASCGGLDNTNEQFF

clone_size: -
d_call: TRBD1
j_call: TRBJ2-3
v_call: TRBV15
cdr3_nt: TGTGCCACCAGCAGAGATCTGGGACAGGGGGGAGATACGCAGTATTTT
cdr3_aa: CATSRDLGQGGDTQYF

clone_size: -
d_call: -
j_call: TRBJ1-4
v_call: TRBV27
cdr3_nt: TGTGCCAGCAGTGGACACGCTGTCGGAGAAAAACTGTTTTTT
cdr3_aa: CASSGHAVGEKLFF

clone_size: -
d_call: -
j_call: TRBJ2-7
v_call: TRBV5-4
cdr3_nt: TGTGCCAGCAGCACCCGGCCTAGAGGCCTTACCGAGCAGTACTTC
cdr3_aa: CASSTRPRGLTEQYF

clone_size: -
d_call: -
j_call: TRBJ1-5
v_call: TRBV10-2
cdr3_nt: TGCGCCAGCAGGGGGGGGGCGAAGGACAATCAGCCCCAGCATTTT
cdr3_aa: CASRGGAKDNQPQHF